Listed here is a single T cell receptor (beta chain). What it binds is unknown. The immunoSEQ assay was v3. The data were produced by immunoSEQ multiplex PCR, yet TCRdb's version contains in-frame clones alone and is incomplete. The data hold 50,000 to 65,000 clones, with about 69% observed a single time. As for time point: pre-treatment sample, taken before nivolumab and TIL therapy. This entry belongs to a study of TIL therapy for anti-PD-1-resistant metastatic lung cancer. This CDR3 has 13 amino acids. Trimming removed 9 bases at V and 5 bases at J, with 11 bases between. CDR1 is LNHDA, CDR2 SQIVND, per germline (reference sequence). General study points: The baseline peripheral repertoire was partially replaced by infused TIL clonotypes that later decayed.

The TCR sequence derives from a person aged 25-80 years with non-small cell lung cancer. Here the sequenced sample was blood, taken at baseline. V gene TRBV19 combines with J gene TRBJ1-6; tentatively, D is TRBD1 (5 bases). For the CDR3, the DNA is TGTGCCAGCCGGGACCGTGATAATTCACCCCTCCACTTT. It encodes CASRDRDNSPLHF.